What follows are 17 T cell receptor beta chains derived from one specimen sequenced in a study of T cell repertoires in cytomegalovirus infection (dated by TCRdb to about 2019). The treatment or condition label, as the study defines it: in vitro stimulation with specific CMV peptide epitopes to enrich CMV-specific T cells. Sequenced using an Illumina HiSeq 1500. Through fastp at Q25 and MiXCR, TCRdb rebuilt clones from the public reads, retaining in-frame beta chains. Merged by CDR3 protein, the rows form single entries marked with the most common genes and DNA. The sample table lists approximately 600,000 distinct CDR3 sequences, roughly 42% of them with a count of one. The ten largest clones represent around 48% of the sample. Their recognized antigens are unknown. The sample was cultured PBMCs, taken from culture after CMV antigen stimulation. Every receptor here comes from a human donor in good health (CMV status not recorded). Some clones in this sample may be carry-over from other donors' samples.

J is TRBJ2-5 and V is TRBV7-8; TRBD2 might be the D (6 bases). The germline V and J ends were trimmed by 5 bases and 4 bases, with 14 bases remaining between them. Germline V gene sequence: CDR1 SGHVS, CDR2 FQNEAQ. This CDR3 region has 14 residues. As DNA, the CDR3 is TGTGCCAGCAGCCCCGGAGGGAGCCTAGAGACCCAGTACTTC. It translates to CASSPGGSLETQYF. Variable domain in full (rest from reference TRBV7-8 and TRBJ2-5): GAGVSQSPRYKVAKRGQDVALRCDPISGHVSLFWYQQALGQGPEFLTYFQNEAQLDKSGLPSDRFFAERPEGSVSTLKIQRTQQEDSAVYLCASSPGGSLETQYFGPGTRLLVL.

The V and J genes are TRBV6-5 and TRBJ2-7; TRBD2 agrees at 13 bases. Trimming at V came to 6 bases and at J to 4 bases, leaving 6 bases not matched to a gene. The CDR3 sequence is 15 residues long. CDR1 and CDR2 from the germline V gene are MNHEY and SVGAGI. As DNA, the CDR3 is TGTGCCAGCAGCCGATGGACTAGCGGGAGTTACGAGCAGTACTTC. This gives the protein CASSRWTSGSYEQYF.

The table lists this clonotype with a few counts. This sequence joins TRBV7-9 and TRBJ2-1; 9 bases match TRBD2. Germline CDR1 and CDR2: SEHNR and FQNEAQ (reference sequence). Losses at the gene ends were 6 bases for V and 11 bases for J; bases not matched to a gene: 8. The CDR3 totals 13 residues. The CDR3 sequence: CASRVAAGGKQFF. The DNA of the CDR3 is TGTGCCAGCAGGGTTGCAGCGGGAGGTAAGCAGTTCTTC.

The CDR3 bases are TGTGCCAGCAGTGAGACGTACTTC. Protein sequence: CASSETYF. This rearrangement joins TRBV6-4 to TRBJ2-7; D unresolved. The CDR3 totals 8 residues. From germline, CDR1 is MRHNA and CDR2 SNTAGT. V was shortened by 3 bases and J by 12 bases, with 3 bases between the two germline ends.

This clonotype was recorded a few times. The chain joins TRBV7-6 to TRBJ1-1; a weak D match, TRBD1 (6 bases). CDR1 is SGHVS, CDR2 FNYEAQ, per germline. The V end was cut by 10 bases, the J end by 6 bases, with 9 bases between. CDR3 length equals 10 residues. CDR3 residues: CATRGPEAFF. In DNA form, the CDR3 reads TGTGCCACCAGGGGTCCTGAAGCTTTCTTT.

The J gene is TRBJ2-5, the V gene TRBV7-6, with D unclear. CDR1 and CDR2 from the germline V gene are SGHVS and FNYEAQ. Trimming removed 4 bases from V and 9 bases from J, with 21 bases in between. CDR3 length: 15 amino acids. The DNA for the CDR3 is TGTGCCAGCAGCTCCCGTCCGGGCCGAAGAGTGGCCCAGTACTTC. This translates into CASSSRPGRRVAQYF.

The chain couples TRBV27 to TRBJ2-1, with a tentative D call TRBD2 (6 bases). The V end lost 6 bases, the J end lost 10 bases, and 19 bases lay between the germline ends. The CDR3 covers 14 residues. CDR1 MNHEY and CDR2 SMNVEV come from the germline V gene (reference sequence). CDR3 coding DNA: TGTGCCAGCAGGATAGCGGAGGGAACCTACGAGCAGTTCTTC. Translation gives CASRIAEGTYEQFF.

The genes are TRBV7-6 and TRBJ1-4; TRBD1 is a possible D gene (6 bases). The V gene's germline CDR1 is SGHVS and CDR2 FNYEAQ. The V end was cut by 5 bases, the J end by 6 bases, with 19 bases between. This CDR3 has 16 amino acids. The CDR3 region has the DNA TGTGCCAGCAGCCCGCCGCAACAGGGTTTAGATGAAAAACTGTTTTTT. Protein product: CASSPPQQGLDEKLFF.

The chain employs TRBV12-3 or TRBV12-4 and TRBJ2-7, with D unresolved. This CDR3 has 13 residues. V lost 3 bases and J 3 bases, leaving 9 bases between the germline ends. The chain's CDR3 is CASSFSAVYEQYF. CDR3 bases: TGTGCCAGCAGTTTTTCTGCGGTCTACGAGCAGTACTTC.

The chain has TRBV5-1 and TRBJ2-1; TRBD2 matches 13 bases. Germline CDR1 SGHRS, CDR2 YFSETQ. J lost 2 bases, V lost 4 bases, and 9 bases had no gene match. This CDR3 is built from 18 residues. The CDR3 DNA reads TGCGCCAGCAGCCCGAGAGGACTAGCGGGGGACCCCTACAATGAGCAGTTCTTC. It is translated as CASSPRGLAGDPYNEQFF.

This clonotype was counted at least ten times. V is TRBV7-2 and J is TRBJ2-3; 10 bases line up with TRBD2. CDR1 and CDR2 (germline): SGHTA, FQGNSA. The CDR3 totals 15 residues. V lost 4 bases to trimming and J lost 5 bases; unmatched junction nucleotides: 6. CDR3 nucleotide sequence: TGTGCCAGCAGCTCCCCGGGACTAGCGCAAGATACGCAGTATTTT. It is translated as CASSSPGLAQDTQYF.

This clonotype came up a few times. The gene calls are TRBV7-2 and TRBJ2-3, with 9 bases identical to TRBD2. Unmatched junction bases numbered 2, after V lost 7 bases and J lost 0 bases. CDR3 length equals 14 residues. Germline V CDR1 and CDR2: SGHTA, FQGNSA. CDR3 in amino acids: CASTSGISTDTQYF. CDR3 bases: TGTGCCAGCACTAGCGGGATAAGCACAGATACGCAGTATTTT.

This clonotype was found many times. The V call is TRBV7-2, the J call TRBJ1-1; D call uncertain. Germline assignment: CDR1 SGHTA and CDR2 FQGNSA. The CDR3 runs 12 residues. Between the trimmed V and J ends, which lost 5 bases and 4 bases, there was a span of 8 bases. The CDR3 protein is CASSPRTTEAFF. The CDR3 DNA reads as TGTGCCAGCAGCCCTAGGACCACTGAAGCTTTCTTT.

This clonotype was picked up a small number of times. DNA of the CDR3: TGTGCCAGCAGTTTACCGGGTAGCAATCAGCCCCAGCATTTT. Encoded protein: CASSLPGSNQPQHF. V gene TRBV28 combines with J gene TRBJ1-5; D is uncertain. Trimming removed 2 bases at V and 0 bases at J, with 5 bases between. This CDR3 has 14 amino acids. Germline V lookup: CDR1 MDHEN, CDR2 SYDVKM.

This chain connects TRBV5-8 to TRBJ2-6; D unresolved. This CDR3 contains 15 residues. Germline V CDR1 and CDR2: SGHTS, YDEGEE. V shed 0 bases and J shed 1 base, with 5 bases lying between them. The chain's CDR3 is CASSLDPSGANVLTF. The CDR3 DNA reads TGTGCCAGCAGCTTGGATCCGTCTGGGGCCAACGTCCTGACTTTC.

The chain joins TRBV20-1 to TRBJ2-3; TRBD2 is a possible D gene (6 bases). V was cut by 6 bases and J by 2 bases, with 18 bases left in between. Germline V lookup: CDR1 DFQATT, CDR2 SNEGSKA (reference sequence). The CDR3 covers 15 residues. As DNA, the CDR3 is TGCAGTGCCAAAGAGGAGGGCCTATTCACAGATACGCAGTATTTT. This codes for CSAKEEGLFTDTQYF.

This sequence joins TRBV28 and TRBJ2-7; D gene unclear. The length of the CDR3 is 12 residues. Deletions cut 6 bases from V and 6 bases from J, with 12 bases between. Germline loops: CDR1 MDHEN, CDR2 SYDVKM. The CDR3 DNA reads as TGTGCCAGCAGCCCCTATTCTGCCGAGCAGTACTTC. This encodes CASSPYSAEQYF. Full variable domain (rest looked up from reference TRBV28 and TRBJ2-7): DVKVTQSSRYLVKRTGEKVFLECVQDMDHENMFWYRQDPGLGLRLIYFSYDVKMKEKGDIPEGYSVSREKKERFSLILESASTNQTSMYLCASSPYSAEQYFGPGTRLTVT.